This T cell receptor (beta chain) was sequenced for a study of technical replicates of blood from a few donors. Method: immunoSEQ multiplex PCR; TCRdb's copy keeps in-frame clones and lacks some. This table holds roughly 72,000 clones, just under 95% found once. V dropped 4 bases and J dropped 10; count of bases not matched to a gene: 6. This CDR3 is built from 14 residues. CDR1 MNHNS and CDR2 SASEGT come from the germline V gene. Sequencing used T cells isolated from PBMCs. This TCR was recovered from a human donor in good health. The rearrangement links TRBV6-1 to TRBJ2-1; 11 bases map to TRBD2. CDR3 in amino acids: CASSVLAGDREQFF. The CDR3 nucleotides are TGTGCCAGCAGTGTACTAGCGGGAGATAGGGAGCAGTTCTTC.